This TCR beta chain was captured by sequencing in a study of CXCR3-negative and CXCR3-positive naive CD8 T cells. At the level of the study: TRB reads totalled about 140 million, about 1.5 +/- 0.3 million per library.

Points on this clonotype: What it binds is not known.

Preparation of TRB cDNA libraries relied on 5' RACE carrying UMI labels. From its re-call of the 5' RACE reads, TCRdb lists each CDR3 protein once, without DNA. The sample has around 90,000 distinct CDR3 sequences, and its top ten clones hold around 0.99%. Study findings and constraints: Naive cells with CXCR3 showed TRB CDR3s that were more hydrophobic than those in CXCR3-negative naive cells.

This CDR3 contains 14 residues. Germline V lookup: CDR1 SGHRS, CDR2 YFSETQ. This clonotype was sampled from a human donor in good health. Some clones in this sample may be carry-over from other donors' samples. The rearrangement uses TRBV5-1 and TRBJ2-7. Sequencing used naive CXCR3- CD8+ T cells from blood. Subset: CD45RO-CCR7+CD27+CD95- naive CD8+ T cells lacking CXCR3 (TNR3-). The CDR3 is CASSLGQGKNEQYF.